A single sample is the source of the 32 T cell receptor beta chains below, sequenced in a study of graft-versus-host responses after intestinal transplantation. Responders (approximately 200,000, CFSE-labeled) met approximately 200,000 stimulators that were irradiated and violet-dye-labeled. Sequencing was performed with immunoSEQ multiplex PCR; in TCRdb, only in-frame clones are kept and a portion is missing. Here the sample spans some 14,000 clones, about 30% being singletons. Sequenced here: alloreactive CD8+ T cells from a mixed lymphocyte reaction culture, sampled before intestinal transplant. The subset denotes: CFSE-low proliferating T cells sorted from approximately six-day pre-transplant mixed lymphocyte reaction (GvH or HvG direction). The receptors stem from a human patient who received an intestinal transplant.

The rearrangement uses TRBV30 and TRBJ2-3, with TRBD2 matching 9 bases. This CDR3 spans 16 amino acids. V lost 3 bases and J lost 2; bases outside the gene matches: 9. Germline CDR1 and CDR2: GTSNPN and SVGIG (reference sequence). CDR3 residues: CAWRMGVAGVTDTQYF. In DNA, the CDR3 is TGTGCCTGGAGGATGGGGGTAGCGGGGGTCACAGATACGCAGTATTTT.

This chain connects TRBV6-5 to TRBJ1-1; no definite D call. Trimming removed 2 bases at V and 0 bases at J, with 4 bases between. The CDR3 loop spans 13 amino acids. From germline, CDR1 is MNHEY and CDR2 SVGAGI. The CDR3 coding sequence is TGTGCCAGCAGTTACCTGTTGAACACTGAAGCTTTCTTT. This codes for CASSYLLNTEAFF.

The V and J genes are TRBV6-1 and TRBJ2-1; D is perhaps TRBD1 (5 bases). Germline V gene data show CDR1 as MNHNS and CDR2 as SASEGT. Trimming shortened V by 10 bases and J by 6 bases, and 22 bases separated the two germline ends. The CDR3 runs to 15 residues. CDR3 DNA sequence: TGTGCCACCCCGAAAACAGGTGGCCGACCCAATGAGCAGTTCTTC. Translating it yields CATPKTGGRPNEQFF.

This clone came up a few times. V usage is TRBV2 and J usage is TRBJ1-5; D is unclear. V dropped 6 bases and J dropped 3 bases, with 9 bases sitting between them. CDR1 is SNHLY, CDR2 FYNNEI, per germline. The CDR3 length is 13 residues. Here the CDR3 DNA reads TGTGCCAGCAGGGACGGGAACAATCAGCCCCAGCATTTT. Amino acid sequence: CASRDGNNQPQHF.

This clone appeared a few times. This chain uses TRBV9 with TRBJ2-7, with a tentative D call TRBD1 (5 bases). Germline values: CDR1 SGDLS, CDR2 YYNGEE. The CDR3 runs 14 residues. Deletions cut 0 bases from V and 5 bases from J, with 12 bases between. CDR3 in amino acids: CASSVDGRVDEQYF. The CDR3 bases are TGTGCCAGCAGCGTAGACGGCAGGGTCGACGAGCAGTACTTC.

This sequence joins TRBV11-2 and TRBJ2-1; 14 bases are shared with TRBD2. The CDR3 spans 16 residues. The V segment lost 6 bases and the J segment 8 bases; nucleotides outside the gene matches: 9. Germline V gene data show CDR1 as SGHAT and CDR2 as FQNNGV. The CDR3 is CASRLTSGGAWDEQFF. Here the CDR3 DNA reads TGTGCCAGCAGGTTGACTAGCGGGGGGGCCTGGGATGAGCAGTTCTTC.

This chain joins TRBV4-1 and TRBJ2-7; D is unresolved. Trimming cost V 1 base and J 2 bases, with 9 bases left between them. Germline loops: CDR1 MGHRA, CDR2 YSYEKL. The CDR3 extends over 14 amino acids. CDR3 protein: CASSQVQATYEQYF. CDR3 in DNA: TGCGCCAGCAGCCAAGTCCAGGCAACCTACGAGCAGTACTTC.

This chain uses TRBV30 with TRBJ1-2; D unresolved. The CDR3 covers 13 residues. Germline V gives CDR1 GTSNPN, CDR2 SVGIG (reference sequence). V was clipped by 0 bases and J by 5 bases, with 10 bases between them. The CDR3 nucleotides read TGTGCCTGGAGTGTGGGGAGCGCGTATGGCTACACCTTC. It yields the protein CAWSVGSAYGYTF. The full variable domain, in which reference TRBV30 and TRBJ1-2 provide the parts outside the CDR3, is SQTIHQWPATLVQPVGSPLSLECTVEGTSNPNLYWYRQAAGRGLQLLFYSVGIGQISSEVPQNLSASRPQDRQFILSSKKLLLSDSGFYLCAWSVGSAYGYTFGSGTRLTVV.

The chain uses TRBV4-3 and TRBJ2-1; a weak D match, TRBD2 (6 bases). CDR3 size: 14 residues. The germline CDR1 and CDR2 sequences are LGHNA and YSLEER. Trimming pared 1 base from V and 8 bases from J, leaving 12 bases between. The CDR3 sequence: CASSQGTGEDEQFF. In DNA form, the CDR3 reads TGCGCCAGCAGCCAAGGTACGGGGGAGGATGAGCAGTTCTTC.

As regards this clone: Additional DNA sequences in this sample encode the identical CDR3. The rearrangement links TRBV27 to TRBJ1-5; 8 positions match TRBD1. Looked up from germline, CDR1 is MNHEY and CDR2 is SMNVEV (reference sequence). The CDR3 is made up of 15 amino acids. Trimming at V came to 2 bases and at J to 2 bases, leaving 2 bases not matched to a gene. CDR3 loop: CASSLGTGGNQPQHF. The CDR3 coding sequence is TGTGCCAGCAGTTTAGGGACAGGCGGCAATCAGCCCCAGCATTTT.

The chain combines TRBV27 with TRBJ2-1; no clear D. CDR3 size: 16 residues. Per germline, CDR1 MNHEY and CDR2 SMNVEV (reference sequence). Trimming pared 7 bases from V and 0 bases from J, leaving 16 bases between. The chain's CDR3 is CASKEATSSSYNEQFF. CDR3 nucleotides: TGTGCCAGCAAAGAAGCGACTTCGAGCTCCTACAATGAGCAGTTCTTC.

This clone occurred a few times. The chain recombines TRBV27 with TRBJ1-3, with 8 positions matching TRBD1. The CDR3 is 15 residues long. The J segment lost 2 bases and the V segment lost 3 bases, leaving 3 bases of the junction unmatched. The germline V gene has CDR1 MNHEY and CDR2 SMNVEV (reference sequence). CDR3 protein: CASSLGTGPGNTIYF. DNA of the CDR3: TGTGCCAGCAGTTTGGGGACAGGTCCTGGAAACACCATATATTTT.

This chain uses TRBV5-4 with TRBJ2-3, with 8 bases aligning to TRBD2. Trimming took 2 bases from V and 6 from J; bases not matched to a gene: 17. The germline V gene has CDR1 SGHNT and CDR2 YYREEE (reference sequence). The CDR3 spans 18 residues. In DNA, the CDR3 is TGTGCCAGCAGCTTCGGGGGGGTGGTGGGGGTGGACGGGGATACGCAGTATTTT. It translates to CASSFGGVVGVDGDTQYF.

J is TRBJ1-2 and V is TRBV25-1, with D tentatively TRBD1 (5 bases). V was trimmed by 8 bases and J by 2 bases, leaving 6 bases between them. Looked up from germline, CDR1 is MGHDK and CDR2 is SYGVNS. This CDR3 comprises 11 residues. CDR3 sequence reads: CASRQNYGYTF. Written as DNA, the CDR3 is TGTGCCAGCCGACAGAACTATGGCTACACCTTC.

This clone was counted only a few times. Relative to the germline gene, one junction end is altered; a read error may explain this. The V and J genes are TRBV4-3 and TRBJ1-6; D gene uncertain. The CDR3 extends over 18 amino acids. Germline V lookup: CDR1 LGHNA, CDR2 YSLEER. CDR3 amino acids: CASSKERSSPLYNSPLHF. The CDR3 bases are TGCGCCAGCAGCAAAGAGAGGAGTTCCCCCCTTTATAATTCACCCCTCCACTTT.

The V gene is TRBV4-1, the J gene TRBJ2-5; 10 nucleotides match TRBD2. The CDR3 sequence is 18 residues long. J gave up 4 bases and V 0 bases, and 11 bases lay outside the gene matches. Germline CDR1 MGHRA, CDR2 YSYEKL. CDR3 sequence: CASSQDWVVAGGRETQYF. The CDR3 nucleotides read TGCGCCAGCAGCCAAGATTGGGTGGTAGCGGGGGGCAGAGAGACCCAGTACTTC.

Written as DNA, the CDR3 is TGTGCCAGTAGTATGTCCGACAGTTCGAACACTGAAGCTTTCTTT. Its translation: CASSMSDSSNTEAFF. The J gene is TRBJ1-1, the V gene TRBV19; weak D call: TRBD1 (5 bases). The CDR3 spans 15 residues. In germline, CDR1 is LNHDA, CDR2 SQIVND (reference sequence). V dropped 3 bases and J dropped 1 base, with 12 bases sitting between them.

This clone is medium-sized (0.01 to 0.1%) within its sample. In DNA, the CDR3 is TGTGCCAGTAGTACCTCAGTGAACACTGAAGCTTTCTTT. Translating gives CASSTSVNTEAFF. This chain connects TRBV19 to TRBJ1-1; D not certain. Trimming took off 4 bases at V and 0 bases at J, with 6 bases between the two ends. Germline values: CDR1 LNHDA, CDR2 SQIVND (reference sequence). The CDR3 contains 13 residues.

This clone has just a few counts. The chain carries TRBV7-9 and TRBJ2-7; D not resolved. CDR3 size: 14 residues. V was shortened by 5 bases and J by 1 base, with 12 bases between the two germline ends. Germline-derived CDR1 and CDR2 are SEHNR and FQNEAQ (reference sequence). The CDR3 sequence: CASSTSTVSYEQYF. The CDR3 DNA sequence: TGTGCCAGCAGCACCTCTACAGTATCCTACGAGCAGTACTTC.

This clone came up a few times. J is TRBJ2-1 and V is TRBV20-1; 8 bases agree with TRBD1. Germline CDR1 reads DFQATT; CDR2 reads SNEGSKA (reference sequence). The trim removed 5 bases at V and 9 bases at J, leaving 3 bases unmatched. This CDR3 comprises 11 residues. Here the CDR3 reads CSAPTGGEQFF. The DNA of the CDR3 is TGCAGTGCTCCCACAGGGGGTGAGCAGTTCTTC.

This chain connects TRBV14 to TRBJ2-3; D unclear. The CDR3 sequence is 13 residues long. Trimming pared 4 bases from V and 4 bases from J, leaving 9 bases between. The germline V gene has CDR1 SGHDN and CDR2 FVKESK. The CDR3 DNA is TGTGCCAGCAGCCTTACAGTGCCAGATACGCAGTATTTT. It codes for CASSLTVPDTQYF.

By proportion, this clone is medium-sized. The chain employs TRBV7-2 and TRBJ2-7, with D possibly matching TRBD1 (5 bases). CDR3 length: 14 amino acids. V was pared by 4 bases and J by 2 bases, with 12 bases between. Germline V gene sequence: CDR1 SGHTA, CDR2 FQGNSA. DNA of the CDR3: TGTGCCAGCAGCTCGTGGACACAAGCCTACGAGCAGTACTTC. Its protein product is CASSSWTQAYEQYF. Full variable domain (remainder filled in from reference TRBV7-2 and TRBJ2-7): GAGVSQSPSNKVTEKGKDVELRCDPISGHTALYWYRQSLGQGLEFLIYFQGNSAPDKSGLPSDRFSAERTGGSVSTLTIQRTQQEDSAVYLCASSSWTQAYEQYFGPGTRLTVT.

The gene calls are TRBV30 and TRBJ2-7; 8 bases line up with TRBD2. Losses at the gene ends were 8 bases for V and 0 bases for J; bases not matched to a gene: 15. The CDR3 runs to 16 residues. Germline CDR1 GTSNPN, CDR2 SVGIG (reference sequence). CDR3 loop: CAIDDGGGPSSYEQYF. The CDR3 coding sequence is TGTGCCATCGATGACGGGGGGGGTCCGTCCTCCTACGAGCAGTACTTC.

This chain joins TRBV5-6 and TRBJ2-2; possible D gene TRBD1, 5 bases. The CDR3 loop spans 15 amino acids. V lost 0 bases and J lost 3, with 9 bases in between. The germline V gene encodes CDR1 SGHDT and CDR2 YYEEEE. The CDR3 region is CASSLEGLDTGELFF. Here the CDR3 DNA reads TGTGCCAGCAGCTTGGAGGGGCTGGACACCGGGGAGCTGTTTTTT.

This clone was recorded a few times. J is TRBJ2-7 and V is TRBV28; TRBD2 aligns across 11 bases. Germline-derived CDR1 and CDR2 are MDHEN and SYDVKM. J lost 2 bases, V lost 10 bases, and 10 bases had no gene match. The CDR3 runs 15 residues. This CDR3 reads CATEVLAGGTYEQYF. In DNA form, the CDR3 reads TGTGCCACCGAAGTCCTAGCGGGGGGAACCTACGAGCAGTACTTC.

This clone came up a few times. V is TRBV19 and J is TRBJ1-1, with 7 bases fitting TRBD1. V lost 8 bases and J lost 4; bases outside the gene matches: 7. The CDR3 runs to 13 residues. Germline CDR1 and CDR2: LNHDA and SQIVND (reference sequence). The CDR3 region has the DNA TGTGCCAGTTCGAGGACAGGAGGCACTGAAGCTTTCTTT. It encodes CASSRTGGTEAFF.

The chain has TRBV23-1 and TRBJ1-6; no firm D call. TRBV23-1 is given ORF status, its function remaining uncertain. CDR3 length: 19 residues. V was cut by 3 bases and J by 1 base, with 19 bases left in between. Written as DNA, the CDR3 is TGCGCCAGCAGTCACATAGACATTCCTTCCAAGTCCTATAATTCACCCCTCCACTTT. Residues: CASSHIDIPSKSYNSPLHF.

The chain carries TRBV7-9 and TRBJ1-2; a weak D match, TRBD1 (5 bases). V shed 1 base and J shed 8 bases, with 8 bases lying between them. The CDR3 has 12 amino acids. The germline CDR1 and CDR2 sequences are SEHNR and FQNEAQ (reference sequence). For the CDR3, the DNA is TGTGCCAGCAGCTTAGGTTCAGGGGGCTACACCTTC. It translates to CASSLGSGGYTF.

This clone was seen only a few times. CDR3 loop: CASSEYGNTEAFF. CDR3 DNA sequence: TGTGCCAGCAGTGAATACGGGAACACTGAAGCTTTCTTT. V is TRBV25-1 and J is TRBJ1-1; D is ambiguous. The CDR3 consists of 13 residues. Per germline, CDR1 MGHDK and CDR2 SYGVNS. The germline V and J ends were trimmed by 0 bases and 1 base, with 3 bases remaining between them. Looking up the rest from reference TRBV25-1 and TRBJ1-1 gives the full variable domain: EADIYQTPRYLVIGTGKKITLECSQTMGHDKMYWYQQDPGMELHLIHYSYGVNSTEKGDLSSESTVSRIRTEHFPLTLESARPSHTSQYLCASSEYGNTEAFFGQGTRLTVV.

J is TRBJ2-5 and V is TRBV5-6, with D unclear. Germline values: CDR1 SGHDT, CDR2 YYEEEE. Between the trimmed V and J ends, which lost 0 bases and 4 bases, there was a span of 10 bases. The CDR3 covers 14 residues. The CDR3 nucleotides are TGTGCCAGCAGCTTGGCCGGCGGTGGAGAGACCCAGTACTTC. It codes for CASSLAGGGETQYF.

This clone was seen a few times. The chain is built from TRBV6-1 and TRBJ1-4; D is perhaps TRBD1 (5 bases). Germline assignment: CDR1 MNHNS and CDR2 SASEGT. The CDR3 extends over 15 amino acids. Trimming pared 2 bases from V and 8 bases from J, leaving 15 bases between. The CDR3 is CASSESGWEEEKLFF. CDR3 nucleotides: TGTGCCAGCAGTGAATCAGGGTGGGAAGAGGAAAAACTGTTTTTT.

The gene calls are TRBV4-3 and TRBJ2-6; TRBD1 matches at 12 bases. V was pared by 0 bases and J by 2 bases, with 8 bases of the junction left unmatched. This CDR3 comprises 20 residues. The germline gives CDR1 LGHNA, CDR2 YSLEER. CDR3 region: CASSQEGLGTGGAGANVLTF. CDR3 bases: TGCGCCAGCAGCCAAGAAGGCTTAGGGACAGGGGGCGCTGGGGCCAACGTCCTGACTTTC.